This passage covers 22 T cell receptor beta chains from one sample sequenced in a study of long-term antiretroviral therapy in people with HIV. Assay version v3.0 of immunoSEQ was used, and it was run at survey level. Generated by immunoSEQ multiplex PCR, the TCRdb table keeps only in-frame clones and is missing some. The data hold roughly 16,000 clones, with 60% to 80% observed a single time. Sequencing used unsorted PBMCs, obtained 2.3 years after starting antiretroviral therapy. These receptors were collected from a woman aged 35 to 49 with HIV.

The chain is built from TRBV30 and TRBJ2-7; D uncertain. The germline V gene has CDR1 GTSNPN and CDR2 SVGIG (reference sequence). This CDR3 spans 17 amino acids. V was shortened by 1 base and J by 7 bases, with 26 bases between the two germline ends. The CDR3 loop is CAWSGHTIGGIIMEQYF. The DNA for the CDR3 is TGTGCCTGGAGTGGACATACTATCGGCGGAATTATAATGGAGCAGTACTTC. The full variable domain, its missing parts supplied by reference TRBV30 and TRBJ2-7, is SQTIHQWPATLVQPVGSPLSLECTVEGTSNPNLYWYRQAAGRGLQLLFYSVGIGQISSEVPQNLSASRPQDRQFILSSKKLLLSDSGFYLCAWSGHTIGGIIMEQYFGPGTRLTVT.

The CDR3 bases are TGTGCCAGCAGCATTGGGACAGGGCACGAGCAGTACTTC. Its translation: CASSIGTGHEQYF. The chain employs TRBV7-8 and TRBJ2-7, with 9 bases lining up with TRBD1. J gave up 5 bases and V 5 bases, and 4 bases lay outside the gene matches. Germline-derived CDR1 and CDR2 are SGHVS and FQNEAQ. The CDR3 length is 13 residues.

This clone was seen a handful of times. The gene calls are TRBV11-3 and TRBJ2-2; D might be TRBD1 (6 bases). The CDR3 contains 14 residues. V lost 5 bases and J 3 bases, leaving 10 bases between the germline ends. Germline lookup yields CDR1 SGHNT and CDR2 YENEEA. This chain's CDR3 is CASSTRQDTGELFF. The CDR3 nucleotides are TGTGCCAGCAGCACGCGACAGGACACCGGGGAGCTGTTTTTT.

This rearrangement joins TRBV7-8 to TRBJ2-5, with 16 bases that match TRBD2. The junction had 9 bases not matched to a gene; V was cut back by 5 bases and J by 9 bases. The CDR3 runs to 16 residues. CDR1 is SGHVS, CDR2 FQNEAQ, per germline. The CDR3 region has the DNA TGTGCCAGCAGCCTCCGGGGACTAGCGGGAGGGCCAGCCCAGTACTTC. It translates to CASSLRGLAGGPAQYF.

This chain connects TRBV6-1 to TRBJ1-1, with 7 bases that match TRBD1. There are 15 residues in the CDR3. V lost 4 bases, J lost 1 base, and 6 bases stayed unmatched. The germline gives CDR1 MNHNS, CDR2 SASEGT. The CDR3 loop reads CASSGRQGTNTEAFF. CDR3 in DNA: TGTGCCAGCAGTGGGAGACAGGGAACGAACACTGAAGCTTTCTTT.

The chain's CDR3 is CASRATPPDEQYF. The CDR3 nucleotides read TGTGCCAGCAGGGCCACTCCTCCTGACGAGCAGTACTTC. The chain employs TRBV27 and TRBJ2-7; D ambiguous. Germline values: CDR1 MNHEY, CDR2 SMNVEV (reference sequence). Trimming shortened V by 6 bases and J by 5 bases, and 14 bases separated the two germline ends. This CDR3 contains 13 residues.

The CDR3 spells CASSQGQGVTEAFF. DNA for the CDR3: TGTGCCAGCAGCCAAGGACAGGGGGTTACTGAAGCTTTCTTT. This rearrangement joins TRBV14 to TRBJ1-1; 9 nucleotides match TRBD1. V shed 1 base and J 5 bases; nucleotides not matched to a gene: 2. This CDR3 comprises 14 residues. The germline CDR1 and CDR2 sequences are SGHDN and FVKESK.

The chain couples TRBV30 to TRBJ1-2; TRBD1 matches at 7 bases. The germline V gene encodes CDR1 GTSNPN and CDR2 SVGIG (reference sequence). The trim removed 3 bases at V and 1 base at J, leaving 5 bases unmatched. The CDR3 is 14 residues long. CDR3 DNA: TGTGCCTGGAGACGGGACAGCGTTAACTATGGCTACACCTTC. It is translated as CAWRRDSVNYGYTF.

This clone appeared a single time. This rearrangement joins TRBV6-6 to TRBJ1-1, with TRBD1 matching 8 bases. Germline trimming cut 5 bases from V and 7 bases from J; bases unmatched to any gene: 9. Germline CDR1 reads MNHNY; CDR2 reads SVGAGI (reference sequence). The CDR3 covers 14 residues. The CDR3 DNA follows: TGTGCCAGCAGTCGGACAGGGTACTTCGATGAAGCTTTCTTT. It specifies CASSRTGYFDEAFF.

The V and J genes are TRBV29-1 and TRBJ2-1; D is tentatively TRBD1 or TRBD2 (5 bases each). CDR1 is SQVTM, CDR2 ANQGSEA, per germline. This CDR3 has 11 residues. The V end lost 2 bases, the J end lost 10 bases, and 9 bases lay between the germline ends. The CDR3 sequence: CSVEFWGEQFF. CDR3 DNA sequence: TGCAGCGTTGAATTTTGGGGGGAGCAGTTCTTC.

This clone was counted a few times. The rearrangement uses TRBV4-1 and TRBJ1-3; D is perhaps TRBD1 (6 bases). CDR3 length: 17 amino acids. Per the germline V gene, CDR1 is MGHRA and CDR2 is YSYEKL. V was clipped by 3 bases and J by 0 bases, with 15 bases between them. The CDR3 reads CASSQVPGTSSGNTIYF. The CDR3 DNA reads as TGCGCCAGCAGCCAGGTGCCCGGGACAAGCTCTGGAAACACCATATATTTT.

This clone was counted only a few times. The chain couples TRBV5-4 to TRBJ1-5; TRBD1 matches at 7 bases. Looked up from germline, CDR1 is SGHNT and CDR2 is YYREEE (reference sequence). The CDR3 covers 16 residues. V was pared by 0 bases and J by 3 bases, with 6 bases of the junction left unmatched. This chain's CDR3 is CASSLGPGGSNQPQHF. The DNA of the CDR3 is TGTGCCAGCAGCTTGGGACCAGGGGGATCCAATCAGCCCCAGCATTTT.

This clone was seen more than once but under ten times. CDR3 region: CAWSVRGSLSGANVLTF. The CDR3 region has the DNA TGTGCCTGGAGTGTGAGGGGTTCTCTCTCTGGGGCCAACGTCCTGACTTTC. V and J are TRBV30 and TRBJ2-6; the D call may be TRBD1 or TRBD2 (5 bases each). V lost 0 bases and J lost 0, with 12 bases in between. In germline, CDR1 is GTSNPN, CDR2 SVGIG (reference sequence). The CDR3 extends over 17 amino acids.

CDR3 in amino acids: CSVGRENYGYTF. CDR3 DNA sequence: TGCAGCGTTGGCCGGGAAAACTATGGCTACACCTTC. The rearrangement uses TRBV29-1 and TRBJ1-2; D is ambiguous. This CDR3 spans 12 amino acids. Germline assignment: CDR1 SQVTM and CDR2 ANQGSEA. Between the trimmed V and J ends, which lost 4 bases and 2 bases, there was a span of 8 bases. Looking up the rest from reference TRBV29-1 and TRBJ1-2 gives the full variable domain: SAVISQKPSRDICQRGTSLTIQCQVDSQVTMMFWYRQQPGQSLTLIATANQGSEATYESGFVIDKFPISRPNLTFSTLTVSNMSPEDSSIYLCSVGRENYGYTFGSGTRLTVV.

The chain combines TRBV7-9 with TRBJ2-5; 7 nucleotides line up with TRBD2. Judging by the DNA end, TRBJ2-7 fits better; the J call may be wrong. Germline loops: CDR1 SEHNR, CDR2 FQNEAQ (reference sequence). This CDR3 is built from 16 residues. The CDR3 loop is CASSALGGDYTYEQYF. The CDR3 region has the DNA TGTGCCAGCAGCGCCCTGGGGGGGGACTACACCTACGAGCAGTACTTC.

This clone is a singleton in its sample. CDR3: CASRMSTGGSYGYTF. Here the CDR3 DNA reads TGTGCCAGCCGCATGAGTACAGGGGGCTCCTATGGCTACACCTTC. The rearrangement links TRBV5-5 to TRBJ1-2; 9 bases fit TRBD1. The V gene's germline CDR1 is SGHKS and CDR2 YYEKEE (reference sequence). J lost 4 bases, V lost 7 bases, and 11 bases had no gene match. The CDR3 contains 15 residues.

The chain's CDR3 is CASSQSGLAGVTNTDTQYF. CDR3 in DNA: TGTGCCAGCAGCCAATCCGGTCTAGCGGGAGTAACTAACACAGATACGCAGTATTTT. The chain has TRBV4-2 and TRBJ2-3, with 10 bases that match TRBD2. The J segment lost 2 bases and the V segment lost 2 bases, leaving 13 bases of the junction unmatched. Germline loops: CDR1 LGHNA, CDR2 YNFKEQ. CDR3 length: 19 amino acids.

The rearrangement links TRBV7-9 to TRBJ2-7; D ambiguous. This CDR3 spans 13 amino acids. With 2 bases removed from V and 7 bases from J, the gap between germline ends came to 12 bases. CDR1 and CDR2 from the germline V gene are SEHNR and FQNEAQ (reference sequence). This CDR3 reads CASSLLSGGEQYF. The CDR3 DNA follows: TGTGCCAGCAGCTTACTTTCGGGTGGGGAGCAGTACTTC.

This clone was seen once. V gene TRBV6-6 combines with J gene TRBJ2-7; D unclear. Germline V CDR1 and CDR2: MNHNY, SVGAGI (reference sequence). Trimming removed 4 bases at V and 2 bases at J, with 6 bases between. The CDR3 is 12 residues long. Here the CDR3 reads CASSSGTYEQYF. CDR3 DNA sequence: TGTGCCAGCAGTTCGGGCACCTACGAGCAGTACTTC.

The chain uses TRBV27 and TRBJ2-1, with TRBD2 matching over 7 bases. CDR1 is MNHEY, CDR2 SMNVEV, per germline (reference sequence). The CDR3 loop spans 13 amino acids. With V trimmed by 6 bases and J by 6 bases, 5 bases remained unmatched. CDR3 loop: CASSPGLGNEQFF. The CDR3 nucleotides read TGTGCCAGCAGCCCAGGACTAGGCAATGAGCAGTTCTTC.

The chain joins TRBV6-6 to TRBJ2-3, with a weak D call TRBD2 (5 bases). The CDR3 totals 15 residues. Trimming cost V 6 bases and J 4 bases, with 17 bases left between them. Germline CDR1 reads MNHNY; CDR2 reads SVGAGI (reference sequence). The CDR3 DNA follows: TGTGCCAGCAGGCTGGCGGTAGAGGGTGCAGATACGCAGTATTTT. Translating gives CASRLAVEGADTQYF.

The chain uses TRBV6-6 and TRBJ1-5; 7 bases match TRBD1. V was clipped by 6 bases and J by 3 bases; unmatched bases: 5. Germline V CDR1 and CDR2: MNHNY, SVGAGI (reference sequence). The CDR3 runs 14 residues. This chain's CDR3 is CASRRQGLNQPQHF. In DNA form, the CDR3 reads TGTGCCAGCAGGAGACAGGGCCTCAATCAGCCCCAGCATTTT.